The T cell receptor beta chain under discussion was sequenced for a study of T cells after yellow fever vaccination. A word on this clonotype: Its matching antigen is unknown.

Overall study results and limits: Overlap between CD4 and CD8 compartments was detected for a small share of clonotypes. At 95% to 98% for CD4 and 88% for CD8, most primary-vaccination clones showed up again after the booster.

MiXCR was run by TCRdb on the 5' RACE reads, yielding one entry per CDR3 protein. The data contain just under 600,000 distinct CDR3 sequences, roughly 14% of them singletons. Germline V gene sequence: CDR1 DFQATT, CDR2 SNEGSKA (reference sequence). The CDR3 runs 16 residues. This sequence joins TRBV20-1 and TRBJ2-1; 13 nucleotides align to TRBD2. This clonotype was obtained from a man between 25 and 39 years old who received the YFV17D yellow fever vaccine. The sequencing here drew on PBMCs, taken on the day of the yellow fever booster vaccination. This CDR3 reads CSADPGLAGLNNEQFF. The CDR3 region has the DNA TGCAGCGCGGACCCGGGACTAGCGGGATTGAACAATGAGCAGTTCTTC.